Detailed here is one TCR beta chain. Its specificity is unknown. Trimming took off 1 base at V and 3 bases at J, with 13 bases between the two ends. Germline lookup yields CDR1 SGHTA and CDR2 FQGNSA. There are 15 residues in the CDR3. In making TCR cDNA, 5'RACE template switching added a universal primer site and UMIs to it. TCRdb reanalysed the 5' RACE reads using MiXCR and keeps one entry per CDR3 protein. This table has roughly 160,000 distinct CDR3 sequences, approximately 10% appearing once. This record belongs to a study of T cells after yellow fever vaccination. Across the whole study: Fractions containing few cells were prepared with SMART-Seq v4 Ultra Low Input. Notes on the study in general: FACS-sorted repertoires could harbor abundant contaminating bulk-population clonotypes. Among primary-vaccination clones, most reappeared after the booster, at roughly 95% for CD4 and about 90% for CD8.

The clonotype was recovered from a man aged 18 to 29 who received the YFV17D yellow fever vaccine. Sequencing was performed on CD8+ T cells sorted from PBMCs, taken 45 days after the yellow fever booster vaccination. The chain is built from TRBV7-2 and TRBJ2-7; D is possibly TRBD2 (5 bases). The chain's CDR3 is CASSLGGSAHYEQYF. CDR3 sequence (DNA): TGTGCCAGCAGCTTAGGCGGGTCAGCTCACTACGAGCAGTACTTC.